A selection of T cell receptor beta chains follows, all from one sample in a study of breast tumors, draining lymph nodes, adjacent tissues. TCRdb redid the calling of the multiplex PCR reads with MiXCR, one entry per CDR3 protein. The sample lists about 230,000 distinct CDR3 sequences, 32% occurring once. The sample comprised axillary lymph node tissue. Receptors originate from a female donor with breast cancer. Some clones in this sample may be carry-over from other donors' samples. CDR3s include the opening cysteine and the closing phenylalanine or tryptophan. A D gene is named only where the DNA matches it firmly. Size is omitted from some rows. Given values are once, few, many or a class for expanded clones.

clone_size: .; v_call: TRBV7-2; d_call: TRBD2; j_call: TRBJ2-5; cdr3_aa: CASSPGLAGTYQETQYF; cdr3_nt: TGTGCCAGCAGCCCCGGGCTAGCGGGAACGTACCAAGAGACCCAGTACTTC
clone_size: many; v_call: TRBV5-1; d_call: TRBD2; j_call: TRBJ2-1; cdr3_aa: CASSLGGGSRKFF; cdr3_nt: TGCGCCAGCAGCTTGGGGGGCGGGAGTAGGAAGTTCTTC
clone_size: many; v_call: TRBV19; d_call: .; j_call: TRBJ1-4; cdr3_aa: CASRDQGHEKLFF; cdr3_nt: TGTGCCAGTAGAGACCAGGGGCATGAAAAACTGTTTTTT
clone_size: few; v_call: TRBV4-1; d_call: .; j_call: TRBJ1-1; cdr3_aa: CASSQPSRGNTEAFF; cdr3_nt: TGCGCCAGCAGCCAGCCCAGCAGGGGGAACACTGAAGCTTTCTTT
clone_size: many; v_call: TRBV3-1; d_call: .; j_call: TRBJ2-7; cdr3_aa: CASSHPTTYEQYF; cdr3_nt: TGTGCCAGCAGCCATCCGACTACCTACGAGCAGTACTTC
clone_size: .; v_call: TRBV6-2/TRBV6-3; d_call: TRBD2; j_call: TRBJ2-2; cdr3_aa: CASSYGTSGDTGELFF; cdr3_nt: TGTGCCAGCAGTTATGGCACTAGCGGAGACACCGGGGAGCTGTTTTTT
clone_size: .; v_call: TRBV20-1; d_call: .; j_call: TRBJ2-5; cdr3_aa: CSADGRGTIQYF; cdr3_nt: TGCAGTGCGGACGGGCGGGGTACGATCCAGTACTTC
clone_size: many; v_call: TRBV6-5; d_call: .; j_call: TRBJ1-2; cdr3_aa: CASSKGRLYGYTF; cdr3_nt: TGTGCCAGCAGTAAAGGACGCCTTTATGGCTACACCTTC
clone_size: .; v_call: TRBV19; d_call: TRBD1; j_call: TRBJ1-4; cdr3_aa: CAWSGVRGLLGSEKLFF; cdr3_nt: TGTGCCTGGAGTGGTGTCAGGGGGCTTTTAGGGAGTGAAAAACTGTTTTTT
clone_size: many; v_call: TRBV24-1; d_call: .; j_call: TRBJ2-1; cdr3_aa: CATSTRGNNEQFF; cdr3_nt: TGTGCCACCAGCACTCGGGGGAACAATGAGCAGTTCTTC
clone_size: many; v_call: TRBV5-1; d_call: .; j_call: TRBJ2-3; cdr3_aa: CASSLAVGTDTQYF; cdr3_nt: TGCGCCAGCAGCTTGGCTGTGGGGACAGATACGCAGTATTTT
clone_size: many; v_call: TRBV27; d_call: .; j_call: TRBJ2-7; cdr3_aa: CASSLTEGHEQYF; cdr3_nt: TGTGCCAGCAGTTTAACCGAGGGCCACGAGCAGTACTTC
clone_size: many; v_call: TRBV7-3; d_call: TRBD2; j_call: TRBJ2-2; cdr3_aa: CASSAGVETGELFF; cdr3_nt: TGTGCCAGCTCAGCGGGAGTGGAAACCGGGGAGCTGTTTTTT
clone_size: many; v_call: TRBV19; d_call: .; j_call: TRBJ2-5; cdr3_aa: CASSKGQYRAGETQYF; cdr3_nt: TGTGCCAGTAGTAAGGGGCAGTACAGGGCTGGAGAGACCCAGTACTTC
clone_size: many; v_call: TRBV7-9; d_call: .; j_call: TRBJ2-5; cdr3_aa: CASSLTSGLSETQYF; cdr3_nt: TGTGCCAGCAGCTTAACGAGCGGACTCTCTGAGACCCAGTACTTC
clone_size: many; v_call: TRBV12-3/TRBV12-4; d_call: TRBD2; j_call: TRBJ2-6; cdr3_aa: CASSLLLGMGLAGESGANVLTF; cdr3_nt: TGTGCCAGCAGTTTACTCCTGGGGATGGGACTAGCGGGAGAATCTGGGGCCAACGTCCTGACTTTC
clone_size: .; v_call: TRBV7-2; d_call: TRBD2; j_call: TRBJ2-3; cdr3_aa: CASSLGLARDTQYF; cdr3_nt: TGTGCCAGCAGCCTGGGACTAGCTAGAGATACGCAGTATTTT
clone_size: many; v_call: TRBV9; d_call: .; j_call: TRBJ2-3; cdr3_aa: CASSVGVISGGDTQYF; cdr3_nt: TGTGCCAGCAGCGTAGGGGTTATCTCTGGGGGGGATACGCAGTATTTT
clone_size: many; v_call: TRBV5-1; d_call: .; j_call: TRBJ2-1; cdr3_aa: CASSPGGIAGSYNEQFF; cdr3_nt: TGCGCCAGCAGCCCCGGAGGAATAGCCGGCTCCTACAATGAGCAGTTCTTC
clone_size: once; v_call: TRBV20-1; d_call: .; j_call: TRBJ2-3; cdr3_aa: CSAREGRQAFTDTQYF; cdr3_nt: TGCAGTGCTAGAGAAGGCCGACAGGCGTTCACAGATACGCAGTATTTT
clone_size: many; v_call: TRBV2; d_call: TRBD2; j_call: TRBJ2-3; cdr3_aa: CASSDLAGVTDTQYF; cdr3_nt: TGTGCCAGCAGTGACTTAGCGGGAGTCACAGATACGCAGTATTTT
clone_size: many; v_call: TRBV12-3/TRBV12-4; d_call: TRBD1; j_call: TRBJ1-5; cdr3_aa: CASSYGQAQLSQHF; cdr3_nt: TGTGCCAGCAGCTACGGACAGGCGCAGTTGTCCCAGCATTTT
clone_size: .; v_call: TRBV5-1; d_call: .; j_call: TRBJ1-6; cdr3_aa: CASRPGRGNSPLHF; cdr3_nt: TGCGCCAGCAGACCGGGACGGGGTAACTCACCCCTCCACTTT
clone_size: .; v_call: TRBV28; d_call: .; j_call: TRBJ2-1; cdr3_aa: CASSWGYNEQFF; cdr3_nt: TGTGCCAGCAGTTGGGGTTACAATGAGCAGTTCTTC
clone_size: .; v_call: TRBV29-1; d_call: .; j_call: TRBJ2-6; cdr3_aa: CSVESGANVPTF; cdr3_nt: TGCAGCGTTGAATCAGGAGCCAACGTCCCGACTTTC
clone_size: many; v_call: TRBV5-1; d_call: TRBD2; j_call: TRBJ2-5; cdr3_aa: CASSGGLAGTQETQYF; cdr3_nt: TGCGCCAGCAGCGGCGGACTAGCGGGAACCCAAGAGACCCAGTACTTC
clone_size: many; v_call: TRBV10-3; d_call: TRBD1; j_call: TRBJ2-3; cdr3_aa: CAISPGQGTDTQYF; cdr3_nt: TGTGCCATCAGCCCGGGACAGGGCACAGATACGCAGTATTTT
clone_size: many; v_call: TRBV6-1; d_call: .; j_call: TRBJ2-7; cdr3_aa: CASSEGSAAHYEQYF; cdr3_nt: TGTGCCAGCAGTGAAGGCAGCGCAGCACACTACGAGCAGTACTTC
clone_size: many; v_call: TRBV29-1; d_call: .; j_call: TRBJ2-3; cdr3_aa: CSARTDTQYF; cdr3_nt: TGCAGCGCCCGCACAGATACGCAGTATTTT
clone_size: .; v_call: TRBV2; d_call: TRBD1; j_call: TRBJ1-2; cdr3_aa: CASSLKQGFGGYTF; cdr3_nt: TGTGCCAGCAGCCTCAAACAGGGGTTTGGTGGCTACACCTTC
clone_size: many; v_call: TRBV24-1; d_call: TRBD2; j_call: TRBJ2-1; cdr3_aa: CATSGTSGSLYEQFF; cdr3_nt: TGTGCCACCAGTGGGACTAGCGGGAGTCTATATGAGCAGTTCTTC